The 22 T cell receptor beta chains below were found in one sample sequenced in a study of blood T cells in healthy people across ages. Primers used in a second PCR of about 7 to 12 cycles were a sample-barcoded 5' primer and a J-beta primer mix. MiXCR, applied by TCRdb to the 5' RACE reads, yields one record per CDR3 protein. The sample shows roughly 2 million distinct CDR3 sequences, less than 50% of them seen only once. The sequenced sample consisted of blood. These receptor sequences come from a woman aged 40 to 50 in good health.

The chain has TRBV7-2 and TRBJ2-3, with 13 positions matching TRBD2. Per germline, CDR1 SGHTA and CDR2 FQGNSA. This CDR3 region has 16 residues. The trim removed 5 bases at V and 8 bases at J, leaving 10 bases unmatched. CDR3 in DNA: TGTGCCAGCAGCCTCCTCGGACTAGCGGGGGCAAGTACGCAGTATTTT. Translation gives CASSLLGLAGASTQYF. The entire variable domain, with the rest obtained from reference TRBV7-2 and TRBJ2-3, is as follows: GAGVSQSPSNKVTEKGKDVELRCDPISGHTALYWYRQSLGQGLEFLIYFQGNSAPDKSGLPSDRFSAERTGGSVSTLTIQRTQQEDSAVYLCASSLLGLAGASTQYFGPGTRLTVL.

CDR3 loop: CASSSRPTKNYQETQYF. The CDR3 DNA follows: TGTGCCAGCAGTTCCCGTCCGACTAAGAACTACCAAGAGACCCAGTACTTC. V gene TRBV28 combines with J gene TRBJ2-5; D is perhaps TRBD2 (5 bases). The CDR3 has 17 residues. CDR1 and CDR2 (germline): MDHEN, SYDVKM. V lost 4 bases and J lost 0, with 18 bases in between.

The CDR3, as DNA: TGCAGTGCTATAGACAGGGTCTTGAGCGAGCAGTACTTC. Its protein is CSAIDRVLSEQYF. V gene TRBV20-1 combines with J gene TRBJ2-7; 7 bases are a match to TRBD1. The V and J ends lost 4 bases and 6 bases, in that order; junction bases with no gene match: 9. Germline-derived CDR1 and CDR2 are DFQATT and SNEGSKA (reference sequence). CDR3 size: 13 residues.

This sequence joins TRBV6-5 and TRBJ1-2; TRBD1 matches at 8 bases. This CDR3 spans 19 amino acids. V shed 2 bases and J 4 bases; nucleotides not matched to a gene: 18. Germline CDR1 MNHEY, CDR2 SVGAGI. In DNA form, the CDR3 reads TGTGCCAGCAGTTACCCCTCAACCCACAGGGGGAGGAGCGGCTATGGCTACACCTTC. This sequence encodes CASSYPSTHRGRSGYGYTF.

This sequence joins TRBV5-1 and TRBJ1-1; a possible D gene is TRBD1 (5 bases). Germline loops: CDR1 SGHRS, CDR2 YFSETQ. The CDR3 consists of 15 residues. Trimming removed 5 bases at V and 5 bases at J, with 19 bases between. CDR3: CASRVGQPGGTEAFF. The DNA for the CDR3 is TGCGCCAGCAGAGTAGGACAACCGGGGGGAACTGAAGCTTTCTTT.

This clonotype was counted only a few times. The V gene is TRBV7-9, the J gene TRBJ2-7; weak D call: TRBD1 (6 bases). The CDR3 has 15 residues. Per germline, CDR1 SEHNR and CDR2 FQNEAQ (reference sequence). V shed 5 bases and J shed 2 bases, with 16 bases lying between them. Here the CDR3 DNA reads TGTGCCAGCAGCCCACAGGGCTCCCTTGCCTACGAGCAGTACTTC. Translating it yields CASSPQGSLAYEQYF.

This chain joins TRBV9 and TRBJ2-7, with D possibly matching TRBD1 (5 bases). Germline V lookup: CDR1 SGDLS, CDR2 YYNGEE. The CDR3 covers 14 residues. V lost 0 bases and J lost 3, with 10 bases in between. CDR3 nucleotides: TGTGCCAGCAGCGTAGGGAGAAGGGGCTACGAGCAGTACTTC. This sequence encodes CASSVGRRGYEQYF.

This clonotype has just a few counts. The chain carries TRBV5-5 and TRBJ2-7; 7 bases line up with TRBD2. The CDR3 is made up of 18 amino acids. CDR1 is SGHKS and CDR2 is YYEKEE in the germline V gene (reference sequence). V shed 2 bases, J shed 2 bases, and the junction held 16 bases outside the gene matches. The CDR3 spells CASSFGWNLGTTTYEQYF. CDR3 coding DNA: TGTGCCAGCAGCTTCGGATGGAATTTAGGGACTACTACCTACGAGCAGTACTTC.

This chain connects TRBV7-2 to TRBJ1-1, with D unclear. Germline lookup yields CDR1 SGHTA and CDR2 FQGNSA. The V and J ends lost 1 base and 3 bases respectively, with 6 bases between them. The CDR3 is 13 amino acids. Written as DNA, the CDR3 is TGTGCCAGCAGCTTAGGGTTCGACACTGAAGCTTTCTTT. Its translation is CASSLGFDTEAFF.

This clonotype occurred a few times. The V call is TRBV6-4, the J call TRBJ2-5; 10 bases agree with TRBD2. Germline lookup yields CDR1 MRHNA and CDR2 SNTAGT. V gave up 3 bases and J gave up 11 bases; unmatched junction bases: 9. The length of the CDR3 is 14 residues. The CDR3 DNA follows: TGTGCCAGCAGTGATGGTCTAGCGGGGGATGAGCAGTACTTC. It specifies CASSDGLAGDEQYF.

The genes are TRBV5-1 and TRBJ2-1; D is undetermined. Germline loops: CDR1 SGHRS, CDR2 YFSETQ. The CDR3 totals 13 residues. V lost 7 bases, J lost 5 bases, and 13 bases lay in between. The CDR3 loop reads CASYRTADNEQFF. CDR3 bases: TGCGCCAGCTACCGGACGGCGGACAATGAGCAGTTCTTC.

The chain is built from TRBV12-3 or TRBV12-4 and TRBJ2-7; 9 nucleotides line up with TRBD2. The CDR3 is 14 residues long. J gave up 1 base and V 6 bases, and 4 bases lay outside the gene matches. DNA of the CDR3: TGTGCCAGCAGCGGACTAGCGATATCCTACGAGCAGTACTTC. This codes for CASSGLAISYEQYF.

This chain connects TRBV6-6 to TRBJ2-7, with D hard to call. The CDR3 runs 12 residues. Trimming removed 2 bases from V and 7 bases from J, with 9 bases in between. The V gene's germline CDR1 is MNHNY and CDR2 SVGAGI (reference sequence). The CDR3 nucleotides are TGTGCCAGCAGTTACGACGCCCAAGAGCAGTACTTC. It yields the protein CASSYDAQEQYF.

This clonotype was detected only a few times. The V and J genes are TRBV6-1 and TRBJ1-5, with unresolved D. Trimming shortened V by 2 bases and J by 5 bases, and 10 bases separated the two germline ends. Looked up from germline, CDR1 is MNHNS and CDR2 is SASEGT. CDR3 length equals 14 residues. The CDR3 nucleotides read TGTGCCAGCAGTGAACCCCGCGGCTATCAGCCCCAGCATTTT. It specifies CASSEPRGYQPQHF.

The CDR3 region is CASSLGQGSGGADGYTF. The CDR3 DNA reads TGCGCCAGCAGCCTCGGACAGGGCAGTGGTGGAGCTGATGGCTACACCTTC. The chain recombines TRBV4-3 with TRBJ1-2; 8 nucleotides align to TRBD1. The V gene's germline CDR1 is LGHNA and CDR2 YSLEER. The ends lost 4 bases at V and 6 bases at J; junction bases unmatched: 16. There are 17 residues in the CDR3.

The gene calls are TRBV15 and TRBJ1-5; D not certain. The germline V and J ends were trimmed by 0 bases and 3 bases, with 6 bases remaining between them. CDR3 length: 14 amino acids. Germline CDR1 reads LNHNV; CDR2 reads YYDKDF (reference sequence). CDR3 coding DNA: TGTGCCACCAGCAGAGAACCATTCAATCAGCCCCAGCATTTT. Its translation is CATSREPFNQPQHF.

The chain links TRBV14 to TRBJ1-6; D perhaps matches TRBD1 (6 bases). Germline V CDR1 and CDR2: SGHDN, FVKESK. The CDR3 is made up of 15 amino acids. V was pared by 4 bases and J by 6 bases, with 13 bases between. This chain's CDR3 is CASSLRARGNSPLHF. The DNA for the CDR3 is TGTGCCAGCAGCCTCAGGGCCAGGGGTAATTCACCCCTCCACTTT.

This chain connects TRBV7-8 to TRBJ2-1; D perhaps matches TRBD2 (6 bases). Between the trimmed V and J ends, which lost 0 bases and 8 bases, there was a span of 26 bases. CDR3 length: 19 amino acids. CDR1 and CDR2 from the germline V gene are SGHVS and FQNEAQ. The CDR3 DNA reads as TGTGCCAGCAGCTTAGCGAGGGCGGCAGGGAGGCGGGTCGGTGATGAGCAGTTCTTC. This encodes CASSLARAAGRRVGDEQFF.

V usage is TRBV28 and J usage is TRBJ2-3; TRBD2 is a possible D gene (7 bases). This CDR3 has 12 residues. Trimming took off 10 bases at V and 11 bases at J, with 19 bases between the two ends. CDR1 and CDR2 (germline): MDHEN, SYDVKM. This CDR3 is CANKRGGGRQYF. The CDR3 DNA is TGTGCCAACAAAAGGGGGGGGGGCCGGCAGTATTTT.

The V gene is TRBV6-5, the J gene TRBJ2-7; D is unclear. Germline CDR1 reads MNHEY; CDR2 reads SVGAGI. CDR3 size: 16 residues. V lost 0 bases and J lost 3, with 15 bases in between. In DNA, the CDR3 is TGTGCCAGCAGTTACTCAGTGGGCCGAAGGCTCTACGAGCAGTACTTC. Protein product: CASSYSVGRRLYEQYF.

The V and J genes are TRBV10-3 and TRBJ2-4, with D tentatively TRBD1 (6 bases). The DNA end lines up better with TRBJ2-7; the J call may be wrong. Germline lookup yields CDR1 ENHRY and CDR2 SYGVKD. The CDR3 has 14 residues. The CDR3 sequence is CAISVKTGTYEQYF. The CDR3 DNA reads TGTGCCATCAGTGTTAAGACAGGTACCTACGAGCAGTACTTC.

CDR3 DNA sequence: TGTGCCAGCAGCCAAGACCTATACAGGGGGACCTACAATGAGCAGTACTTC. Its translation is CASSQDLYRGTYNEQYF. This rearrangement joins TRBV4-2 to TRBJ2-7, with 8 bases aligning to TRBD1. In germline, CDR1 is LGHNA, CDR2 YNFKEQ. The CDR3 covers 17 residues. The V and J ends lost 0 bases and 7 bases, in that order; junction bases with no gene match: 14.